One sample yielded the 25 T cell receptor beta chains listed below, sequenced in a study of T cell changes during pregnancy in multiple sclerosis. Assay used: immunoSEQ multiplex PCR; TCRdb lists only in-frame clones, some missing. The repertoire has roughly 59,000 clones, 80% to 95% of them found once; the top ten carry approximately 0.36%. The sample here was CD4+ T cells from peripheral blood mononuclear cells, taken before pregnancy. These receptors came from a female donor with multiple sclerosis, enrolled in a pregnancy study.

The CDR3 DNA reads as TGTGCCAGCAGCCAATCGCGACAGGGGAACTACGAGCAGTACTTC. Protein sequence: CASSQSRQGNYEQYF. The chain combines TRBV16 with TRBJ2-5; 8 bases fit TRBD1. The DNA end favors TRBJ2-7, so the J call may be wrong. The CDR3 is 15 residues long. Per the germline V gene, CDR1 is KGHSY and CDR2 is FQNENV.

This clone was picked up one time. V gene TRBV30 combines with J gene TRBJ1-5; D possibly corresponds to TRBD1 (6 bases). With 4 bases removed from V and 4 bases from J, the gap between germline ends came to 11 bases. Germline V gives CDR1 GTSNPN, CDR2 SVGIG (reference sequence). The CDR3 sequence is 13 residues long. The CDR3, as DNA: TGTGCCTGGACGGCGGGGGCGAATCAGCCCCAGCATTTT. Its protein product is CAWTAGANQPQHF.

V usage is TRBV14 and J usage is TRBJ1-2; 10 nucleotides line up with TRBD1. V was clipped by 3 bases and J by 10 bases; unmatched bases: 5. The germline V gene has CDR1 SGHDN and CDR2 FVKESK. This CDR3 is built from 13 residues. The CDR3 region is CASSHQGTGDYTF. CDR3 sequence (DNA): TGTGCCAGCAGCCATCAAGGGACAGGGGACTACACCTTC.

This clone appeared a single time. The chain couples TRBV7-2 to TRBJ2-1; 10 bases are shared with TRBD2. Germline trimming cut 4 bases from V and 6 bases from J; bases unmatched to any gene: 6. The CDR3 totals 15 residues. Germline CDR1 is SGHTA and CDR2 is FQGNSA. This CDR3 is CASSSLAGVGNEQFF. CDR3 DNA sequence: TGTGCCAGCAGCTCCCTAGCGGGAGTGGGCAATGAGCAGTTCTTC. Based on the CDR3 plus reference TRBV7-2 and TRBJ2-1, the full variable domain is GAGVSQSPSNKVTEKGKDVELRCDPISGHTALYWYRQSLGQGLEFLIYFQGNSAPDKSGLPSDRFSAERTGGSVSTLTIQRTQQEDSAVYLCASSSLAGVGNEQFFGPGTRLTVL.

The chain has TRBV11-3 and TRBJ2-2, with 7 bases matching TRBD1. V dropped 4 bases and J dropped 4; count of bases not matched to a gene: 6. The CDR3 contains 15 residues. Germline V gene sequence: CDR1 SGHNT, CDR2 YENEEA. Here the CDR3 DNA reads TGTGCCAGCAGCTCCCAGACAGGGATCACCGGGGAGCTGTTTTTT. Amino acid sequence: CASSSQTGITGELFF.

The chain combines TRBV5-1 with TRBJ2-3; 7 bases are a match to TRBD2. CDR3 length equals 15 residues. Germline trimming cut 5 bases from V and 0 bases from J; bases unmatched to any gene: 6. The germline V gene has CDR1 SGHRS and CDR2 YFSETQ. As DNA, the CDR3 is TGCGCCAGCAGGTCCGCGGGAGCTAGCACAGATACGCAGTATTTT. Residues: CASRSAGASTDTQYF.

The CDR3 coding sequence is TGTGCCAGCAGCCTACTAGCCTCATCCGGGGAGCTGTTTTTT. It specifies CASSLLASSGELFF. The gene calls are TRBV7-8 and TRBJ2-2; weak D call: TRBD2 (6 bases). Trimming pared 5 bases from V and 6 bases from J, leaving 13 bases between. The CDR3 has 14 residues. The germline V gene encodes CDR1 SGHVS and CDR2 FQNEAQ. Full variable domain (rest looked up from reference TRBV7-8 and TRBJ2-2): GAGVSQSPRYKVAKRGQDVALRCDPISGHVSLFWYQQALGQGPEFLTYFQNEAQLDKSGLPSDRFFAERPEGSVSTLKIQRTQQEDSAVYLCASSLLASSGELFFGEGSRLTVL.

The chain links TRBV5-4 to TRBJ2-4; 8 nucleotides align to TRBD2. This CDR3 region has 16 residues. Germline CDR1 reads SGHNT; CDR2 reads YYREEE (reference sequence). Losses at the gene ends were 1 base for V and 6 bases for J; bases not matched to a gene: 9. The CDR3 here is CASSLSSGLGRNIQYF. The CDR3 DNA follows: TGTGCCAGCAGCTTGAGTTCGGGACTAGGTCGAAACATTCAGTACTTC. Full variable domain (remainder filled in from reference TRBV5-4 and TRBJ2-4): ETGVTQSPTHLIKTRGQQVTLRCSSQSGHNTVSWYQQALGQGPQFIFQYYREEENGRGNFPPRFSGLQFPNYSSELNVNALELDDSALYLCASSLSSGLGRNIQYFGAGTRLSVL.

This clone has only a few counts. This sequence joins TRBV27 and TRBJ1-1, with D possibly matching TRBD1 (6 bases). The CDR3 spans 14 residues. V was cut by 3 bases and J by 0 bases, with 8 bases left in between. Germline CDR1 MNHEY, CDR2 SMNVEV (reference sequence). The CDR3 DNA follows: TGTGCCAGCAGTTTTGGGGGCATGAACACTGAAGCTTTCTTT. Protein sequence: CASSFGGMNTEAFF.

The rearrangement uses TRBV5-1 and TRBJ2-1; 9 bases map to TRBD1. The germline V gene encodes CDR1 SGHRS and CDR2 YFSETQ. V was pared by 1 base and J by 8 bases, with 10 bases of the junction left unmatched. The CDR3 runs 16 residues. The CDR3 coding sequence is TGCGCCAGCAGCTTGACGGGGACAGGGCTGGGTCATGAGCAGTTCTTC. Translated: CASSLTGTGLGHEQFF.

This chain connects TRBV7-3 to TRBJ1-1, with D unresolved. V lost 5 bases and J lost 1, with 8 bases in between. Germline CDR1 and CDR2: SGHTA and FQGTGA. The CDR3 contains 13 residues. CDR3 amino acids: CASSEQRNTEAFF. In nucleotides, the CDR3 is TGTGCCAGCAGCGAACAGAGGAACACTGAAGCTTTCTTT.

The J gene is TRBJ1-3, the V gene TRBV6-5, with 7 nucleotides matching TRBD1. The CDR3 totals 13 residues. From germline, CDR1 is MNHEY and CDR2 SVGAGI. V was pared by 6 bases and J by 5 bases, with 4 bases of the junction left unmatched. The CDR3 nucleotides are TGTGCCAGCAGAAAGGGGGCCAGAAACACCATATATTTT. Translated: CASRKGARNTIYF.

The V call is TRBV19, the J call TRBJ2-1; 12 bases align to TRBD2. Germline assignment: CDR1 LNHDA and CDR2 SQIVND (reference sequence). The CDR3 runs to 17 residues. V gave up 0 bases and J gave up 9 bases; unmatched junction bases: 9. The DNA of the CDR3 is TGTGCCAGTAGTATAGATGTGACTAGCGGGAGAGCGACTGAGCAGTTCTTC. It specifies CASSIDVTSGRATEQFF.

This sequence joins TRBV19 and TRBJ1-5; D gene uncertain. This CDR3 is built from 12 residues. V was shortened by 6 bases and J by 4 bases, with 7 bases between the two germline ends. Germline loops: CDR1 LNHDA, CDR2 SQIVND (reference sequence). CDR3 in amino acids: CASRPTNQPQHF. CDR3 bases: TGTGCCAGTAGGCCAACTAATCAGCCCCAGCATTTT.

This sequence joins TRBV6-1 and TRBJ1-5; D is possibly TRBD1 (6 bases). The germline V and J ends were trimmed by 2 bases and 11 bases, with 19 bases remaining between them. CDR1 is MNHNS and CDR2 is SASEGT in the germline V gene. The CDR3 sequence is 15 residues long. As DNA, the CDR3 is TGTGCCAGCAGTGAATCAGGGGCTCCGCAAAGGGCCCAGCATTTT. It codes for CASSESGAPQRAQHF.

V is TRBV25-1 and J is TRBJ2-3; 7 bases align to TRBD1. The CDR3 length is 14 residues. Germline loops: CDR1 MGHDK, CDR2 SYGVNS. With 5 bases clipped from V and 2 bases from J, the junction kept 4 bases outside the gene matches. In DNA form, the CDR3 reads TGTGCCAGCAGTCACAGGGGCAACACAGATACGCAGTATTTT. Its translation: CASSHRGNTDTQYF. The variable domain in full, with the rest retrieved from reference TRBV25-1 and TRBJ2-3, is EADIYQTPRYLVIGTGKKITLECSQTMGHDKMYWYQQDPGMELHLIHYSYGVNSTEKGDLSSESTVSRIRTEHFPLTLESARPSHTSQYLCASSHRGNTDTQYFGPGTRLTVL.

This clone was observed a handful of times. The gene calls are TRBV4-1 and TRBJ2-3; D gene ambiguous. The length of the CDR3 is 13 residues. The ends were cut back, 3 bases at V and 3 bases at J, with 7 bases in the middle. Germline loops: CDR1 MGHRA, CDR2 YSYEKL. The CDR3 spells CASSHPSTDTQYF. The CDR3 DNA follows: TGCGCCAGCAGCCATCCGAGTACAGATACGCAGTATTTT.

The chain uses TRBV28 and TRBJ2-7; 7 bases agree with TRBD1. This CDR3 spans 14 amino acids. The germline V gene has CDR1 MDHEN and CDR2 SYDVKM. V lost 5 bases to trimming and J lost 1 base; unmatched junction nucleotides: 5. This CDR3 is CASSQRGPSYEQYF. The CDR3 DNA reads as TGTGCCAGCAGTCAAAGGGGGCCTTCCTACGAGCAGTACTTC.

This sequence joins TRBV5-4 and TRBJ1-2, with D possibly being TRBD1 (6 bases). Germline loops: CDR1 SGHNT, CDR2 YYREEE (reference sequence). CDR3 length: 14 residues. Deletions cut 6 bases from V and 3 bases from J, with 15 bases between. CDR3 coding DNA: TGTGCCAGCACCCTTGGAGCAGGGGACTATGGCTACACCTTC. Translated: CASTLGAGDYGYTF.

The CDR3 protein is CASSVAGGGAVNEQYF. CDR3 coding DNA: TGTGCCAGCAGCGTAGCCGGAGGGGGCGCGGTCAACGAGCAGTACTTC. The V and J genes are TRBV9 and TRBJ2-7, with TRBD1 as a possible D gene (7 bases). Trimming took 0 bases from V and 5 from J, leaving 18 bases between them. CDR3 length: 16 residues. The germline CDR1 and CDR2 sequences are SGDLS and YYNGEE.

Only a few counts were recorded for this clone. The rearrangement joins TRBV4-3 to TRBJ2-3, with 15 bases matching TRBD2. The CDR3 runs to 19 residues. CDR1 and CDR2 from the germline V gene are LGHNA and YSLEER. With 3 bases clipped from V and 4 bases from J, the junction kept 11 bases outside the gene matches. The CDR3 sequence: CASSHGTSGRPWEPDTQYF. In DNA, the CDR3 is TGCGCCAGCAGCCACGGGACTAGCGGGAGGCCCTGGGAGCCAGATACGCAGTATTTT.

The chain recombines TRBV4-2 with TRBJ2-3, with 7 bases aligning to TRBD1. The CDR3 is 16 amino acids. Unmatched junction bases numbered 8, after V lost 5 bases and J lost 0 bases. Germline V gene lookup returns CDR1 LGHNA and CDR2 YNFKEQ. This chain's CDR3 is CASSGAGTVSTDTQYF. DNA of the CDR3: TGTGCCAGCAGCGGAGCCGGGACAGTGAGCACAGATACGCAGTATTTT.

The genes are TRBV18 and TRBJ2-1, with 8 positions matching TRBD2. This CDR3 contains 17 residues. V dropped 4 bases and J dropped 4; count of bases not matched to a gene: 12. In germline, CDR1 is KGHSH, CDR2 LQKENI. DNA of the CDR3: TGTGCCAGCTCACTCCCTACGAGACTAGCGAGGTACAATGAGCAGTTCTTC. Encoded protein: CASSLPTRLARYNEQFF.

V and J are TRBV9 and TRBJ1-1, with 9 bases identical to TRBD1. V was clipped by 3 bases and J by 4 bases; unmatched bases: 13. Germline-derived CDR1 and CDR2 are SGDLS and YYNGEE. This CDR3 spans 17 amino acids. CDR3 in DNA: TGTGCCAGCAGCGCCCGGGACAGGGTGTTGGAGATCACTGAAGCTTTCTTT. The encoded protein is CASSARDRVLEITEAFF.

DNA of the CDR3: TGTGCCAGCAGCTCCGTTTCCCGTGACTTCTATGGCTACACCTTC. Translating it yields CASSSVSRDFYGYTF. The chain joins TRBV5-6 to TRBJ1-2; the D is unclear. CDR1 SGHDT and CDR2 YYEEEE come from the germline V gene. Trimming took 3 bases from V and 4 from J, leaving 16 bases between them. The CDR3 length is 15 residues. Supplemented by reference TRBV5-6 and TRBJ1-2, the full variable domain reads DAGVTQSPTHLIKTRGQQVTLRCSPKSGHDTVSWYQQALGQGPQFIFQYYEEEERQRGNFPDRFSGHQFPNYSSELNVNALLLGDSALYLCASSSVSRDFYGYTFGSGTRLTVV.